The clone carrying this TCR beta chain appeared a single time. What it binds is unknown. A read error may produce the germline difference seen at one junction end. Though probably carrying unrecorded immune exposures, donors were nominally healthy at sampling. The PCR had 60 Vbeta and 13 Jbeta primers. Sequenced by immunoSEQ multiplex PCR; TCRdb stores in-frame clones only, minus some. The sample has about 130,000 clones; over 70% are singletons. These data are taken from a study of cytomegalovirus exposure and HLA in healthy donors. Across the study: Roughly 89 million unique TCR sequences came from HLA-typed donors in an early release. Whole-study findings and limits: The majority of CMV-associated TCR beta chains were reported as apparently HLA-restricted in a later analysis.

CDR1 and CDR2 (germline): SGHDT, YYEEEE. This CDR3 spans 13 amino acids. The gene calls are TRBV5-6 and TRBJ2-6, with D possibly being TRBD1 (5 bases). The material sequenced was PBMCs. The clonotype was recovered from a man aged 25-40 years in good health and CMV-seronegative. The CDR3 coding sequence is TGTGCCAGCAGCTCCTCTGGGGCCAACGGCCTGACTTTC. It specifies CASSSSGANGLTF.